The next 2 T cell receptor beta chains were all read from a single sample in a study of neurological immune-mediated disorders. TCRdb reanalysed the 5' RACE reads using MiXCR and keeps one entry per CDR3 protein. In the table there are more than 20,000 distinct CDR3 sequences, over 2% of which are singletons. Sequenced: PBMCs. These receptor sequences come from a woman in her 50s with multiple sclerosis.

This clonotype was seen many times. CDR3 in amino acids: CSARRTSGQETQYF. The CDR3 DNA reads as TGCAGTGCTAGAAGGACTAGCGGACAAGAGACCCAGTACTTC. This rearrangement joins TRBV20-1 to TRBJ2-5, with 10 bases lining up with TRBD2. Germline V gives CDR1 DFQATT, CDR2 SNEGSKA (reference sequence). V was clipped by 2 bases and J by 2 bases; unmatched bases: 2. CDR3 size: 14 residues.

This clonotype was detected ten times or more. The chain is built from TRBV20-1 and TRBJ2-7; TRBD2 matches at 10 bases. V gave up 1 base and J gave up 7 bases; unmatched junction bases: 7. CDR1 DFQATT and CDR2 SNEGSKA come from the germline V gene (reference sequence). This CDR3 has 14 amino acids. CDR3 bases: TGCAGTGCTAGAGGGACTAGCGGTGAATGGGAGCAGTACTTC. As protein: CSARGTSGEWEQYF.